The 8 T cell receptor beta chains in this list originate from one sample, sequenced in a study of early T cells in non-severe SARS-CoV-2 infection. TCRdb independently ran MiXCR on the 5' RACE reads; one entry per CDR3 protein. Found here are over 50,000 distinct CDR3 sequences, 14% to 15% of them singletons; the top ten hold approximately 9.1%. The sample in question was whole blood, obtained at baseline. The receptor source for this set is an adult who was a healthcare worker with PCR-confirmed SARS-CoV-2 infection or an uninfected control (not recorded which).

This clonotype appeared a few times. The chain is built from TRBV13 and TRBJ2-6, with a tentative D call TRBD1 (5 bases). Trimming pared 2 bases from V and 2 bases from J, leaving 10 bases between. The CDR3 loop spans 16 amino acids. CDR1 PRHDT and CDR2 FYEKMQ come from the germline V gene (reference sequence). CDR3 in amino acids: CASSLQGSAGANVLTF. The DNA of the CDR3 is TGTGCCAGCAGCTTACAGGGAAGTGCTGGGGCCAACGTCCTGACTTTC.

This sequence joins TRBV15 and TRBJ2-2, with unresolved D. V was trimmed by 0 bases and J by 5 bases, leaving 7 bases between them. The CDR3 has 14 amino acids. Germline V gene lookup returns CDR1 LNHNV and CDR2 YYDKDF (reference sequence). CDR3 bases: TGTGCCACCAGCAGAGATTATGAGACCGGGGAGCTGTTTTTT. It codes for CATSRDYETGELFF.

This clonotype was seen repeatedly, ten times or more. J is TRBJ1-1 and V is TRBV5-1; a weak D match, TRBD1 (5 bases). Germline V CDR1 and CDR2: SGHRS, YFSETQ. CDR3 size: 14 residues. V shed 6 bases and J shed 5 bases, with 17 bases lying between them. Written as DNA, the CDR3 is TGCGCCAGCACCCTGCGGGGAGCAGGGACTGAAGCTTTCTTT. The encoded protein is CASTLRGAGTEAFF.

On this clonotype itself: A read error may account for a junction end that differs from germline. This rearrangement joins TRBV12-3 or TRBV12-4 to TRBJ2-7; 8 bases are a match to TRBD1. This CDR3 is 13 amino acids long. CDR3 sequence reads: CASSSGSPGQVLF. The CDR3 bases are TGTGCCAGCAGTTCCGGCTCACCGGGACAGGTGCTTTTC.

The chain is built from TRBV4-2 and TRBJ1-6; 10 bases agree with TRBD1. Germline loops: CDR1 LGHNA, CDR2 YNFKEQ. Germline trimming cut 0 bases from V and 10 bases from J; bases unmatched to any gene: 9. CDR3 length equals 17 residues. The CDR3 DNA reads as TGTGCCAGCAGCCAAGAAGGAGACAGGGGGCGCGGATCACCCCTCCACTTT. Its translation is CASSQEGDRGRGSPLHF.

The chain carries TRBV19 and TRBJ2-2; a weak D match, TRBD2 (6 bases). This CDR3 has 14 residues. Germline CDR1 and CDR2: LNHDA and SQIVND (reference sequence). With 5 bases removed from V and 4 bases from J, the gap between germline ends came to 11 bases. DNA for the CDR3: TGTGCCAGTAGTTGGGACTTGGGCACCGGGGAGCTGTTTTTT. Amino acid sequence: CASSWDLGTGELFF.

At least ten counts were recorded for this clonotype. The V gene is TRBV7-3, the J gene TRBJ2-1; 8 nucleotides agree with TRBD1. This CDR3 spans 14 amino acids. The V segment lost 8 bases and the J segment 6 bases; nucleotides outside the gene matches: 9. From germline, CDR1 is SGHTA and CDR2 FQGTGA. CDR3 in DNA: TGTGCCAGCGCAGAGACAGGGGTTGGCAATGAGCAGTTCTTC. Encoded protein: CASAETGVGNEQFF.

The J gene is TRBJ1-1, the V gene TRBV5-1; D is possibly TRBD1 (6 bases). CDR1 is SGHRS, CDR2 YFSETQ, per germline. Trimming cost V 4 bases and J 0 bases, with 10 bases left between them. The CDR3 spans 14 residues. The CDR3 DNA reads TGCGCCAGCAGCCATGGACAGTTGAACACTGAAGCTTTCTTT. Translating it yields CASSHGQLNTEAFF. Based on the CDR3 plus reference TRBV5-1 and TRBJ1-1, the full variable domain is KAGVTQTPRYLIKTRGQQVTLSCSPISGHRSVSWYQQTPGQGLQFLFEYFSETQRNKGNFPGRFSGRQFSNSRSEMNVSTLELGDSALYLCASSHGQLNTEAFFGQGTRLTVV.